The next 12 T cell receptor beta chains were all read from a single sample in a study of vaccination effects on CD4 cells after COVID-19. Libraries were prepared by immunoSEQ multiplex PCR; TCRdb keeps only in-frame clonotypes and omits some of them. The sample shows around 50,000 clones, more than 75% of them seen only once. The culture ran for roughly ten days, and then CD4+ T cells were isolated. Their antigens remain unidentified. Sequenced here: CD4+ T cells from PBMCs cultured without peptide, sampled before COVID-19 vaccination. Every receptor here comes from a human donor who had a prior SARS-CoV-2 infection.

This clone has more than one count but fewer than ten. This chain joins TRBV10-3 and TRBJ2-1, with TRBD1 as a possible D gene (7 bases). The CDR3 runs 15 residues. The ends were cut back, 2 bases at V and 1 base at J, with 9 bases in the middle. Germline values: CDR1 ENHRY, CDR2 SYGVKD. The CDR3 loop is CAISEAGQSYNEQFF. DNA of the CDR3: TGTGCCATCAGTGAGGCGGGACAGTCCTACAATGAGCAGTTCTTC.

J is TRBJ1-6 and V is TRBV5-1; D not certain. The CDR3 extends over 15 amino acids. V lost 0 bases and J lost 7, with 11 bases in between. Germline CDR1 reads SGHRS; CDR2 reads YFSETQ. The CDR3 sequence is CASSLGLQRNSPLHF. The CDR3 bases are TGCGCCAGCAGCTTGGGGTTGCAGAGAAATTCACCCCTCCACTTT.

The chain joins TRBV29-1 to TRBJ1-1; TRBD1 agrees at 12 bases. Losses at the gene ends were 5 bases for V and 11 bases for J; bases not matched to a gene: 9. Germline V lookup: CDR1 SQVTM, CDR2 ANQGSEA. The CDR3 is made up of 13 amino acids. CDR3 nucleotide sequence: TGCAGCGTTACTACCGGGACAGGGGGCTCCGCTTTCTTT. Amino acid sequence: CSVTTGTGGSAFF.

In DNA form, the CDR3 reads TGTGCCAGCAGCTATAGCGAGAGCACAGATACGCAGTATTTT. This gives the protein CASSYSESTDTQYF. V usage is TRBV7-9 and J usage is TRBJ2-3; tentative D call: TRBD2 (5 bases). The CDR3 is 14 residues long. The V and J ends lost 4 bases and 0 bases respectively, with 8 bases between them. Germline V gives CDR1 SEHNR, CDR2 FQNEAQ (reference sequence).

This clone occurred a few times. The CDR3 spells CASSLGTATSGNTIYF. CDR3 DNA sequence: TGTGCCAGCAGCTTAGGGACAGCTACCTCTGGAAACACCATATATTTT. The rearrangement links TRBV7-6 to TRBJ1-3; possibly TRBD1 for D (6 bases). V lost 1 base to trimming and J lost 0 bases, with 10 bases between them. The CDR3 has 16 amino acids. From germline, CDR1 is SGHVS and CDR2 FNYEAQ.

V and J are TRBV5-4 and TRBJ2-7, with D possibly being TRBD1 (6 bases). The CDR3 loop spans 13 amino acids. Germline CDR1 SGHNT, CDR2 YYREEE (reference sequence). Trimming took 4 bases from V and 2 from J, leaving 10 bases between them. The CDR3 sequence: CASSVGAPYEQYF. CDR3 DNA sequence: TGTGCCAGCAGCGTGGGGGCCCCCTACGAGCAGTACTTC.

The chain links TRBV4-2 to TRBJ1-4, with 9 positions matching TRBD1. The junction had 10 bases not matched to a gene; V was cut back by 4 bases and J by 10 bases. Per the germline V gene, CDR1 is LGHNA and CDR2 is YNFKEQ. This CDR3 is built from 15 residues. The chain's CDR3 is CASSPGDRDIVKLFF. In DNA, the CDR3 is TGTGCCAGCAGCCCTGGGGACAGGGATATTGTAAAACTGTTTTTT.

The chain uses TRBV20-1 and TRBJ2-1; TRBD1 or TRBD2 may be the D gene (5 bases each). CDR3 size: 20 residues. V gave up 3 bases and J gave up 0 bases, with 27 bases separating them. Germline loops: CDR1 DFQATT, CDR2 SNEGSKA (reference sequence). CDR3 bases: TGCAGTGCTAGTTTACAGGATATCCTGCGGAGGTCGAGCTCCTACAATGAGCAGTTCTTC. It yields the protein CSASLQDILRRSSSYNEQFF.

The rearrangement uses TRBV12-3 or TRBV12-4 and TRBJ1-1; D is possibly TRBD1 (5 bases). With 8 bases removed from V and 6 bases from J, the gap between germline ends came to 16 bases. The CDR3 has 13 amino acids. The CDR3 loop reads CASGGRVYAEAFF. In DNA, the CDR3 is TGTGCCAGCGGGGGGAGAGTATACGCTGAAGCTTTCTTT.

The chain carries TRBV29-1 and TRBJ1-4; possibly TRBD1 for D (6 bases). Germline CDR1 SQVTM, CDR2 ANQGSEA. The CDR3 spans 14 residues. V lost 5 bases to trimming and J lost 7 bases, with 17 bases between them. The CDR3 bases are TGCAGCGTTCACCAGGAGGGGGTCGTTGAAAAACTGTTTTTT. It encodes CSVHQEGVVEKLFF.

The chain uses TRBV30 and TRBJ2-5, with 8 bases fitting TRBD1. Germline loops: CDR1 GTSNPN, CDR2 SVGIG (reference sequence). This CDR3 has 13 amino acids. V dropped 0 bases and J dropped 5; count of bases not matched to a gene: 2. CDR3 nucleotides: TGTGCCTGGAGTGTCAGGGGGCGGGAGACCCAGTACTTC. Residues: CAWSVRGRETQYF.

The rearrangement joins TRBV29-1 to TRBJ2-6, with D unresolved. Between the trimmed V and J ends, which lost 6 bases and 3 bases, there was a span of 6 bases. The germline V gene encodes CDR1 SQVTM and CDR2 ANQGSEA. CDR3 length: 12 amino acids. CDR3 DNA sequence: TGCAGCGTGGACCATGGGGCCAACGTCCTGACTTTC. Its protein is CSVDHGANVLTF.